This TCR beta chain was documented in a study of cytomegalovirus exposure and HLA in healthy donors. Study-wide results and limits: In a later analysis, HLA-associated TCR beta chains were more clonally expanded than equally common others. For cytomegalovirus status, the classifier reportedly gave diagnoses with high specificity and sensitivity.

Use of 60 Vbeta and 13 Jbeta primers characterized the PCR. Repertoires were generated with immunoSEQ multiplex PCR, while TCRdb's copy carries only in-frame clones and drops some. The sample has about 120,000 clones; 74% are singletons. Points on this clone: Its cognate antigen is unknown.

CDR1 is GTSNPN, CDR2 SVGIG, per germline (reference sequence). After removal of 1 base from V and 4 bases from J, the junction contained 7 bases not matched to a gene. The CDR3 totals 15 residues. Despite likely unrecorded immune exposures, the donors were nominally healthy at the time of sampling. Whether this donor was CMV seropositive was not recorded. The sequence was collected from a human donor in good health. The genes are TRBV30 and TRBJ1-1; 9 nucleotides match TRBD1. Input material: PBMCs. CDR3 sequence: CAWSERDRASTEAFF. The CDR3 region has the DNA TGTGCCTGGAGTGAGAGGGACAGGGCGAGCACTGAAGCTTTCTTT.